The present entry profiles one TCR beta chain with its context. The data are from a study of radiation and T cells in renal cell carcinoma. The CDR3 covers 14 residues. CDR1 is SGHKS and CDR2 is YYEKEE in the germline V gene (reference sequence). V gave up 4 bases and J gave up 1 base, with 12 bases separating them. As to time point: blood 4 weeks post-SBRT, at nephrectomy. Sample treatment: 15 Gy SBRT to primary tumor, nephrectomy 4 weeks later. Nephrectomy followed 15 Gy stereotactic body radiation by 4 weeks. Serial blood draws occurred at baseline and 2 and 4 weeks post-SBRT. Produced via immunoSEQ multiplex PCR; TCRdb's table is partial and in-frame only. The data show some 31,000 clones, 81% seen once.

The receptor was derived from a man aged 60 to 75 with renal cell carcinoma. The sequencing here drew on blood, taken from a patient whose treatment included radiotherapy and nephrectomy. The genes are TRBV5-5 and TRBJ2-7; D not resolved. The CDR3 here is CASSRARGSYEQYF. The CDR3 nucleotides read TGTGCCAGCAGCCGAGCCCGCGGATCCTACGAGCAGTACTTC.